Reported below is one TCR beta chain. The Seattle patients joined while their infection was active and were tracked longitudinally afterward. How the authors handled the data: Cell counts per sample came from amplifying reference gene primers. The repertoire was sequenced with immunoSEQ multiplex PCR; TCRdb's copy has only in-frame clones and lacks some. Clonal size and the V and J genes are those of that table, whereas D and trimming came from the DNA. The sample records a few hundred thousand clones, around 89% being singletons. This specimen belongs to a study of blood T cell repertoires in COVID-19. Overall study: The United States, Italy and Spain were the sources of the acute and convalescent COVID-19 samples. T cells, B-cell-depleted T cells, or PBMCs provided the cDNA or gDNA that served as material.

The CDR3 sequence is 14 residues long. Germline V gene lookup returns CDR1 SGHTA and CDR2 FQGNSA. Trimming took 5 bases from V and 2 from J, leaving 9 bases between them. Sequenced input: peripheral blood. The clonotype originates from a woman aged 55-70 years with COVID-19, enrolled during active disease. The rearrangement uses TRBV7-2 and TRBJ1-4; possible D gene TRBD1, 5 bases. The CDR3 DNA follows: TGTGCCAGCAGCCGCCAGGGTACTAATGAAAAACTGTTTTTT. This translates into CASSRQGTNEKLFF.